The next 8 T cell receptor beta chains were all read from a single sample in a study of blood T cell repertoires in COVID-19. TCRdb's table, derived via immunoSEQ multiplex PCR, lists solely in-frame clones and lacks some. The data show more than 350,000 clones, 85% to 90% seen once. The sample was PBMCs or T cells enriched from blood (not recorded which). The source of these receptors is a woman aged 45 to 65 who had recovered from COVID-19.

The chain carries TRBV5-1 and TRBJ1-2; D possibly corresponds to TRBD1 (6 bases). The CDR3 is made up of 16 amino acids. Germline-derived CDR1 and CDR2 are SGHRS and YFSETQ. The ends were cut back, 1 base at V and 0 bases at J, with 13 bases in the middle. The CDR3 spells CASSLRGSPANYGYTF. The DNA of the CDR3 is TGCGCCAGCAGCTTGAGGGGGTCGCCAGCTAACTATGGCTACACCTTC.

J is TRBJ1-2 and V is TRBV5-4, with no clear D. This CDR3 has 14 amino acids. Germline CDR1 SGHNT, CDR2 YYREEE (reference sequence). The V end was cut by 2 bases, the J end by 0 bases, with 8 bases between. The CDR3 DNA reads as TGTGCCAGCAGCTTTGGGCACCCTAACTATGGCTACACCTTC. Translated: CASSFGHPNYGYTF.

The chain joins TRBV7-9 to TRBJ2-1; 11 bases map to TRBD2. CDR3 size: 15 residues. Germline V gives CDR1 SEHNR, CDR2 FQNEAQ (reference sequence). Germline trimming cut 6 bases from V and 10 bases from J; bases unmatched to any gene: 11. CDR3 loop: CASRLGTSGPLEQFF. The DNA of the CDR3 is TGTGCCAGCAGGCTCGGGACTAGCGGACCACTGGAGCAGTTCTTC. The complete variable domain, with remaining parts taken from reference TRBV7-9 and TRBJ2-1, reads DTGVSQNPRHKITKRGQNVTFRCDPISEHNRLYWYRQTLGQGPEFLTYFQNEAQLEKSRLLSDRFSAERPKGSFSTLEIQRTEQGDSAMYLCASRLGTSGPLEQFFGPGTRLTVL.

This rearrangement joins TRBV7-2 to TRBJ1-1; 7 nucleotides agree with TRBD1. This CDR3 region has 15 residues. V gave up 4 bases and J gave up 0 bases; unmatched junction bases: 5. The germline gives CDR1 SGHTA, CDR2 FQGNSA. In DNA, the CDR3 is TGTGCCAGCAGCTCTCATACAGGGGTGAACACTGAAGCTTTCTTT. It codes for CASSSHTGVNTEAFF.

The chain couples TRBV4-1 to TRBJ2-4; tentative D call: TRBD1 (7 bases). Per germline, CDR1 MGHRA and CDR2 YSYEKL. V was cut by 2 bases and J by 2 bases, with 19 bases left in between. There are 18 residues in the CDR3. CDR3 nucleotide sequence: TGCGCCAGCAGCCAAACTATTATGGAGGGGGCTTCCAAAAACATTCAGTACTTC. Translating it yields CASSQTIMEGASKNIQYF.

The chain combines TRBV19 with TRBJ1-5, with D tentatively TRBD1 (6 bases). The V gene lost 3 bases and the J gene lost 4 bases, with 10 bases spanning the gap. CDR3 length: 14 amino acids. Per germline, CDR1 LNHDA and CDR2 SQIVND (reference sequence). CDR3 DNA sequence: TGTGCCAGTAGTATTACAGGGATGAATCAGCCCCAGCATTTT. Encoded protein: CASSITGMNQPQHF. Full variable domain (remainder filled in from reference TRBV19 and TRBJ1-5): DGGITQSPKYLFRKEGQNVTLSCEQNLNHDAMYWYRQDPGQGLRLIYYSQIVNDFQKGDIAEGYSVSREKKESFPLTVTSAQKNPTAFYLCASSITGMNQPQHFGDGTRLSIL.

The chain links TRBV2 to TRBJ2-3, with a tentative D call TRBD2 (6 bases). CDR3 size: 16 residues. Germline V gives CDR1 SNHLY, CDR2 FYNNEI. The ends were cut back, 9 bases at V and 0 bases at J, with 19 bases in the middle. CDR3 amino acids: CASSGDLRTSTDTQYF. The CDR3 DNA is TGTGCCAGTAGCGGTGACTTAAGAACTAGCACAGATACGCAGTATTTT.

This chain uses TRBV30 with TRBJ1-2; perhaps TRBD1 as D (6 bases). The CDR3 has 12 residues. Per the germline V gene, CDR1 is GTSNPN and CDR2 is SVGIG (reference sequence). The V end lost 4 bases, the J end lost 4 bases, and 10 bases lay between the germline ends. The CDR3 sequence: CAWTGETYGYTF. Written as DNA, the CDR3 is TGTGCCTGGACAGGGGAGACCTATGGCTACACCTTC. The whole variable domain, filled in from reference TRBV30 and TRBJ1-2, reads SQTIHQWPATLVQPVGSPLSLECTVEGTSNPNLYWYRQAAGRGLQLLFYSVGIGQISSEVPQNLSASRPQDRQFILSSKKLLLSDSGFYLCAWTGETYGYTFGSGTRLTVV.